Detailed here is one T cell receptor (beta chain). Antigen unknown. The data are from a study of radiation and T cells in renal cell carcinoma. Study overall: Nephrectomy followed 15 Gy stereotactic body radiation by 4 weeks.

Points from the study as a whole: Top tumor clonotypes rose in blood 2 weeks post-radiation, then contracted.

Trimming left V 4 bases short and J 7 bases short, with 14 bases between. Germline loops: CDR1 MNHEY, CDR2 SVGAGI. The CDR3 spans 15 residues. Repertoires were generated with immunoSEQ multiplex PCR, while TCRdb's copy carries only in-frame clones and drops some. The sample consists of about 130,000 clones, about 88% of them appearing once. The time point is: blood 2 weeks post-SBRT. Specified treatment: 15 Gy SBRT to primary tumor, nephrectomy 4 weeks later. Sequencing used blood, obtained from a patient whose treatment included radiotherapy and nephrectomy. The receptor's source is a woman in her 70s with renal cell carcinoma. This chain uses TRBV6-5 with TRBJ1-6, with D unclear. The CDR3: CASSSMSHLNSPLHF. In DNA, the CDR3 is TGTGCCAGCAGTTCCATGTCGCATCTAAATTCACCCCTCCACTTT.